A selection of T cell receptor beta chains follows, all from one sample in a study of spatial heterogeneity in lung cancer. TCRdb ran MiXCR on the 5' RACE reads and lists one entry per CDR3 protein. The data show 20,000 to 25,000 distinct CDR3 sequences, 4% to 5.5% seen once. The sequencing used lung tumor tissue, collected at surgery. Source of these receptors: a male donor with early-stage non-small cell lung cancer. CDR3s include the opening cysteine and the closing phenylalanine or tryptophan. The order of the fields is D gene, V gene, clone size, J gene, CDR3 length, CDR3 DNA, CDR3 protein. The D gene is left open where the match is weak. Expanded clones are given a class, and other clones once, few, many or no size at all.

>TRBD1|TRBV5-1|many|TRBJ2-7|15
TGCGCCAGCAGCTGGACGGGGGACAGGGAGGGCGAGCAGTACTTC
CASSWTGDREGEQYF
>-|TRBV18|-|TRBJ2-7|13
TGTGCCAGCTCAGCGATAATAGACTACGAGCAGTACTTC
CASSAIIDYEQYF
>-|TRBV14|many|TRBJ2-4|14
TGTGCCAGCAGCCAAGACAGGGGGGCAAACATTCAGTACTTC
CASSQDRGANIQYF
>-|TRBV5-6|-|TRBJ2-7|13
TGTGCCAGCAGCTTGGCACAGACCTACGAGCAGTACTTC
CASSLAQTYEQYF
>-|TRBV4-1|many|TRBJ1-1|17
TGCGCCAGCAGCCAAGAATTAAAGGGAAAGGGTAGGACTGAAGCTTTCTTT
CASSQELKGKGRTEAFF
>-|TRBV2|-|TRBJ2-3|14
TGTGCCAGCAGGCCGGGACTCAGCACAGATACGCAGTATTTT
CASRPGLSTDTQYF
>-|TRBV6-7|few|TRBJ2-7|16
TGTGCCAGCAGTTACTCCAGCACAGGTCCAACCTACGAGCAGTACTTC
CASSYSSTGPTYEQYF
>-|TRBV11-2|many|TRBJ2-5|15
TGTGCCAGCAGGGCGATGGGAGGAGGCCAAGAGACCCAGTACTTC
CASRAMGGGQETQYF
>TRBD2|TRBV27|many|TRBJ2-3|13
TGTGCCAGCAGACCTACCCAGCGGGAGGGCCGGTATTTT
CASRPTQREGRYF
>-|TRBV7-3|many|TRBJ2-2|16
TGTGCCAGCAGCTTAAACGGACCGGGAGACACCGGGGAGCTGTTTTTT
CASSLNGPGDTGELFF
>-|TRBV14|many|TRBJ2-4|16
TGTGCCAGCAGCCAAACCGACGGCCTAGCCAAAAACATTCAGTACTTC
CASSQTDGLAKNIQYF
>TRBD2|TRBV7-9|many|TRBJ2-1|16
TGTGCGGGAGAATTAATGGGACTAGCGTGGTACAATGAGCAGTTCTTC
CAGELMGLAWYNEQFF
>-|TRBV4-2|many|TRBJ1-2|15
TGTGCCAGCAGCCAAGATCGTGGGGGTGGCTATGGCTACACCTTC
CASSQDRGGGYGYTF
>TRBD2|TRBV7-2|-|TRBJ2-7|15
TGTGCCAGCAGCCGTTTAACTAGCGGGAGTGACGAGCAGTACTTC
CASSRLTSGSDEQYF
>-|TRBV5-1|many|TRBJ2-3|13
TGCGCCAGCAGCTTGGAGGCGCCTAATACGCAGTATTTT
CASSLEAPNTQYF
>-|TRBV5-1|-|TRBJ1-1|17
TGCGCCAGCAGCTTGCCTGTTAGGGGCAGCTTAAACACTGAAGCTTTCTTT
CASSLPVRGSLNTEAFF
>-|TRBV6-2/TRBV6-3|many|TRBJ2-2|17
TGTGCCAGCAGTTACCTCAGGCGTGAGAAGAACACCGGGGAGCTGTTTTTT
CASSYLRREKNTGELFF
>-|TRBV20-1|many|TRBJ1-2|14
TGCAGTGCTAGAGGTCCCGGGGGGGTAGGAGGCTACACCTTC
CSARGPGGVGGYTF
>-|TRBV27|many|TRBJ2-5|13
TGTGCCAGCAGACGACAGGGAGGAGAGACCCAGTACTTC
CASRRQGGETQYF
>-|TRBV2|many|TRBJ2-3|15
TGTGCCAGCAGTGGAGAAGCGAGAAGCACAGATACGCAGTATTTT
CASSGEARSTDTQYF
>TRBD2|TRBV5-4|medium-sized|TRBJ2-2|16
TGTGCCAGCAGCGACACTAGCGGGAGGGCCCTCGGGGAGCTGTTTTTT
CASSDTSGRALGELFF
>-|TRBV7-2|-|TRBJ2-7|11
TGTGCCAGCAGCTTAGCGTGGGAGCAGTACTTC
CASSLAWEQYF
>-|TRBV28|-|TRBJ1-5|14
TGTGCCAGCAGCACCCAGGGACCCAATCAGCCCCAGCATTTT
CASSTQGPNQPQHF
>TRBD2|TRBV6-2/TRBV6-3|medium-sized|TRBJ2-7|19
TGTGCCAGCAGTTCCTTACCGGGACTAGCGGGAGGGTCGATCTACGAGCAGTACTTC
CASSSLPGLAGGSIYEQYF
>-|TRBV7-9|many|TRBJ2-1|15
TGTGCCAGCAGCTTAACAGGGTTCTCCTACAATGAGCAGTTCTTC
CASSLTGFSYNEQFF
>-|TRBV7-2|many|TRBJ2-5|13
TGTGCCAGCAGCTTAGCCGACCAAGAGACCCAGTACTTC
CASSLADQETQYF
>-|TRBV6-5|many|TRBJ1-3|16
TGTGCCAGCAGTTACTCCGGGGGCCACTCTGGAAACACCATATATTTT
CASSYSGGHSGNTIYF
>-|TRBV7-2|many|TRBJ2-7|14
TGTGCCAGCAGCTTAGCCCCCAGTTTAGGCGAGCAGTACTTC
CASSLAPSLGEQYF
>-|TRBV28|many|TRBJ1-2|13
TGTGCCAGCAGTTTGAAAGCTAACTATGGCTACACCTTC
CASSLKANYGYTF
>TRBD1|TRBV28|few|TRBJ2-7|17
TGTGCCAGCAGTTCCGCCCCGGGGACAGGCCAGCGGTACGAGCAGTACTTC
CASSSAPGTGQRYEQYF